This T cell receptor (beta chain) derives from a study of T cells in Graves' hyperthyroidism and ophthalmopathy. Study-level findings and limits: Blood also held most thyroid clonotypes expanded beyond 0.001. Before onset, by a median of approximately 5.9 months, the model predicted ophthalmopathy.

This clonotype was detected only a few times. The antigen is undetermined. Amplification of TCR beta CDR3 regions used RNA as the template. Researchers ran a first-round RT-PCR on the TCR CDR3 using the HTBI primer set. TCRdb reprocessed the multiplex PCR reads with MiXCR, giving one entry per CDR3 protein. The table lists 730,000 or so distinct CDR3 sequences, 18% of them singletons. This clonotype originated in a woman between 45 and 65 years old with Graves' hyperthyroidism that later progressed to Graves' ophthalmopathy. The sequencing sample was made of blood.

The CDR3 loop reads CASGTGGVGLTGELFF. The CDR3 DNA reads TGTGCCAGCGGGACAGGGGGGGTGGGTCTCACCGGGGAGCTGTTTTTT. The V and J genes are TRBV12-3 or TRBV12-4 and TRBJ2-2; TRBD1 aligns across 11 bases. V gave up 8 bases and J gave up 4 bases; unmatched junction bases: 9. The CDR3 has 16 residues.